This is a list of T cell receptor beta chains from one sample in a study of blood T cell repertoires in COVID-19. Using immunoSEQ multiplex PCR, the repertoire was profiled, and TCRdb retains in-frame clones only, with some absent. The sample includes 60,000 to 80,000 clones, 86% of them seen just once. The sample was peripheral blood. These receptors were collected from a woman aged 80 or over with acute or convalescent COVID-19. CDR3s include the opening cysteine and the closing phenylalanine or tryptophan. The D gene is left open where the match is weak. Rows give clone size only sometimes, using once, few, many, or a class for an expanded clone.

D gene: .
J gene: TRBJ1-5
V gene: TRBV11-2
clone size: once
CDR3 protein: CASSLERGPQHF
CDR3 DNA: TGTGCCAGCAGCTTAGAGCGGGGGCCCCAGCATTTT

D gene: TRBD2
J gene: TRBJ2-3
V gene: TRBV5-4
clone size: .
CDR3 protein: CASSFGGEADTQYF
CDR3 DNA: TGTGCCAGCAGCTTCGGGGGGGAGGCAGATACGCAGTATTTT

D gene: .
J gene: TRBJ1-3
V gene: TRBV5-1
clone size: .
CDR3 protein: CASSLRGDSGNTIYF
CDR3 DNA: TGCGCCAGCAGCTTGCGAGGAGACTCTGGAAACACCATATATTTT

D gene: TRBD1
J gene: TRBJ1-2
V gene: TRBV9
clone size: .
CDR3 protein: CASSRQGAGYGYTF
CDR3 DNA: TGTGCCAGCAGCCGACAGGGGGCGGGCTATGGCTACACCTTC

D gene: .
J gene: TRBJ1-1
V gene: TRBV6-1
clone size: .
CDR3 protein: CASSEATTGTEAFF
CDR3 DNA: TGTGCCAGCAGTGAAGCGACTACAGGGACTGAAGCTTTCTTT

D gene: .
J gene: TRBJ1-5
V gene: TRBV5-1
clone size: .
CDR3 protein: CASSLGGGGNNQPQHF
CDR3 DNA: TGCGCCAGCAGCTTGGGCGGCGGGGGTAACAATCAGCCCCAGCATTTT

D gene: TRBD2
J gene: TRBJ2-3
V gene: TRBV2
clone size: .
CDR3 protein: CASAQDGLAGSGTQYF
CDR3 DNA: TGTGCCAGCGCCCAAGACGGACTAGCGGGGAGCGGTACGCAGTATTTT

D gene: .
J gene: TRBJ1-2
V gene: TRBV7-2
clone size: .
CDR3 protein: CASSPGDYGYTF
CDR3 DNA: TGTGCCAGCAGCCCGGGGGACTATGGCTACACCTTC

D gene: .
J gene: TRBJ2-3
V gene: TRBV5-1
clone size: .
CDR3 protein: CASSSYPSTDTQYF
CDR3 DNA: TGCGCCAGCAGCAGCTATCCTAGCACAGATACGCAGTATTTT

D gene: TRBD1
J gene: TRBJ1-5
V gene: TRBV18
clone size: .
CDR3 protein: CASSQQGALSNQPQHF
CDR3 DNA: TGTGCCAGCTCACAACAGGGGGCCCTAAGCAATCAGCCCCAGCATTTT

D gene: TRBD1
J gene: TRBJ2-7
V gene: TRBV7-2
clone size: .
CDR3 protein: CASSYRGQKAYEQYF
CDR3 DNA: TGTGCCAGCAGCTACAGGGGACAGAAAGCCTACGAGCAGTACTTC

D gene: .
J gene: TRBJ1-5
V gene: TRBV30
clone size: .
CDR3 protein: CAWSEDSVGQPQHF
CDR3 DNA: TGTGCCTGGAGCGAAGACAGTGTTGGTCAGCCCCAGCATTTT

D gene: .
J gene: TRBJ2-1
V gene: TRBV7-2
clone size: .
CDR3 protein: CASSFAGQPNEQFF
CDR3 DNA: TGTGCCAGCAGCTTCGCGGGGCAGCCTAATGAGCAGTTCTTC

D gene: .
J gene: TRBJ2-1
V gene: TRBV7-2
clone size: .
CDR3 protein: CASSSSRYNEQFF
CDR3 DNA: TGTGCCAGCAGCTCATCTAGGTACAATGAGCAGTTCTTC

D gene: .
J gene: TRBJ1-1
V gene: TRBV18
clone size: .
CDR3 protein: CASSPGNLNTEAFF
CDR3 DNA: TGTGCCAGCTCACCTGGCAACCTTAACACTGAAGCTTTCTTT

D gene: .
J gene: TRBJ1-3
V gene: TRBV19
clone size: .
CDR3 protein: CASSMKAQDTIYF
CDR3 DNA: TGTGCCAGTAGTATGAAGGCCCAGGACACCATATATTTT

D gene: .
J gene: TRBJ2-3
V gene: TRBV5-3
clone size: .
CDR3 protein: CARSPPGQCFPDTQYF
CDR3 DNA: TGTGCCAGAAGCCCCCCAGGACAATGTTTCCCAGATACGCAGTATTTT

D gene: .
J gene: TRBJ2-7
V gene: TRBV10-3
clone size: .
CDR3 protein: CAISESPAAGSYEQYF
CDR3 DNA: TGTGCCATCAGTGAGTCACCAGCGGCGGGTTCCTACGAGCAGTACTTC

D gene: .
J gene: TRBJ2-3
V gene: TRBV15
clone size: .
CDR3 protein: CATRRRASSTDTQYF
CDR3 DNA: TGTGCCACCAGAAGGCGGGCCTCTAGCACAGATACGCAGTATTTT

D gene: TRBD1
J gene: TRBJ1-5
V gene: TRBV6-6
clone size: .
CDR3 protein: CASMPGQGYQPQHF
CDR3 DNA: TGTGCCAGCATGCCGGGACAGGGGTATCAGCCCCAGCATTTT

D gene: .
J gene: TRBJ1-4
V gene: TRBV18
clone size: .
CDR3 protein: CASSSTLTGAREKLFF
CDR3 DNA: TGTGCCAGCTCATCGACATTGACAGGAGCAAGGGAAAAACTGTTTTTT

D gene: .
J gene: TRBJ1-4
V gene: TRBV28
clone size: .
CDR3 protein: CASSPVFGQGGEKLFF
CDR3 DNA: TGTGCCAGCAGTCCAGTATTCGGACAAGGGGGTGAAAAACTGTTTTTT

D gene: TRBD2
J gene: TRBJ2-1
V gene: TRBV5-1
clone size: once
CDR3 protein: CASSLTSGGGNNEQFF
CDR3 DNA: TGCGCCAGCAGCTTGACCTCGGGCGGGGGGAACAATGAGCAGTTCTTC

D gene: TRBD1
J gene: TRBJ1-5
V gene: TRBV5-6
clone size: .
CDR3 protein: CASSSSGTGGSQPQHF
CDR3 DNA: TGTGCCAGCAGCTCATCCGGGACAGGGGGCAGCCAGCCCCAGCATTTT

D gene: .
J gene: TRBJ1-4
V gene: TRBV28
clone size: .
CDR3 protein: CASSSPRVEKLFF
CDR3 DNA: TGTGCCAGCAGTTCCCCTCGGGTTGAAAAACTGTTTTTT

D gene: .
J gene: TRBJ2-2
V gene: TRBV3-1/TRBV3-2
clone size: .
CDR3 protein: CASSPLRQRTGELFF
CDR3 DNA: TGTGCCAGCAGCCCCCTCCGACAACGCACCGGGGAGCTGTTTTTT

D gene: TRBD1
J gene: TRBJ2-3
V gene: TRBV7-2
clone size: .
CDR3 protein: CASSPGQGVDTQYF
CDR3 DNA: TGTGCCAGCAGCCCGGGACAGGGGGTAGATACGCAGTATTTT

D gene: TRBD2
J gene: TRBJ2-1
V gene: TRBV28
clone size: .
CDR3 protein: CASTRAGGPHNEQFF
CDR3 DNA: TGTGCCAGCACCAGAGCGGGAGGGCCTCACAATGAGCAGTTCTTC

D gene: .
J gene: TRBJ2-1
V gene: TRBV5-4
clone size: .
CDR3 protein: CASSLSGAPGNEQFF
CDR3 DNA: TGTGCCAGCAGCTTGAGTGGGGCCCCTGGGAATGAGCAGTTCTTC

D gene: .
J gene: TRBJ2-7
V gene: TRBV28
clone size: .
CDR3 protein: CASSSPADLEQYF
CDR3 DNA: TGTGCCAGCAGTTCCCCTGCGGATCTCGAGCAGTACTTC

D gene: .
J gene: TRBJ1-5
V gene: TRBV4-2
clone size: .
CDR3 protein: CASSQAQELNQPQHF
CDR3 DNA: TGTGCCAGCAGCCAAGCCCAGGAACTCAATCAGCCCCAGCATTTT

D gene: TRBD2
J gene: TRBJ2-2
V gene: TRBV19
clone size: once
CDR3 protein: CASSISREGTGELFF
CDR3 DNA: TGTGCCAGTAGTATTAGCAGGGAGGGCACCGGGGAGCTGTTTTTT

D gene: TRBD1
J gene: TRBJ1-2
V gene: TRBV19
clone size: once
CDR3 protein: CASSRQQGAEGYTF
CDR3 DNA: TGTGCCAGTAGTAGACAACAGGGGGCGGAGGGCTACACCTTC

D gene: .
J gene: TRBJ2-7
V gene: TRBV7-2
clone size: .
CDR3 protein: CASSLNPSGGPYEQYF
CDR3 DNA: TGTGCCAGCAGCTTAAACCCTTCCGGGGGGCCCTACGAGCAGTACTTC

D gene: TRBD1
J gene: TRBJ2-1
V gene: TRBV5-1
clone size: .
CDR3 protein: CASRVGQGPYNEQFF
CDR3 DNA: TGCGCCAGCAGGGTCGGACAGGGCCCCTACAATGAGCAGTTCTTC

D gene: .
J gene: TRBJ1-2
V gene: TRBV30
clone size: .
CDR3 protein: CAWGQGGGYTF
CDR3 DNA: TGTGCCTGGGGGCAGGGAGGAGGCTACACCTTC

D gene: .
J gene: TRBJ1-5
V gene: TRBV6-2/TRBV6-3
clone size: once
CDR3 protein: CASSYSRNSGQPQHF
CDR3 DNA: TGTGCCAGCAGTTACTCCAGGAATTCAGGCCAGCCCCAGCATTTT

D gene: .
J gene: TRBJ1-3
V gene: TRBV18
clone size: .
CDR3 protein: CASSQGTGSSGNTIYF
CDR3 DNA: TGTGCCAGCTCTCAGGGAACAGGGAGCTCTGGAAACACCATATATTTT

D gene: .
J gene: TRBJ2-3
V gene: TRBV11-2
clone size: few
CDR3 protein: CASSLLGGAADTQYF
CDR3 DNA: TGTGCCAGCAGCCTACTAGGGGGGGCCGCAGATACGCAGTATTTT

D gene: .
J gene: TRBJ1-5
V gene: TRBV30
clone size: .
CDR3 protein: CAWTRGQAEPQHF
CDR3 DNA: TGTGCCTGGACTCGAGGGCAGGCTGAGCCCCAGCATTTT

D gene: TRBD1
J gene: TRBJ1-4
V gene: TRBV29-1
clone size: .
CDR3 protein: CSVLTGGGEKLFF
CDR3 DNA: TGCAGCGTTCTAACAGGGGGAGGAGAAAAACTGTTTTTT

D gene: TRBD1
J gene: TRBJ1-2
V gene: TRBV6-5
clone size: .
CDR3 protein: CASGDRGLGGYTF
CDR3 DNA: TGTGCCAGCGGGGACAGGGGGCTCGGAGGCTACACCTTC

D gene: .
J gene: TRBJ1-1
V gene: TRBV28
clone size: .
CDR3 protein: CASTGTMNTEAFF
CDR3 DNA: TGTGCCAGCACCGGGACAATGAACACTGAAGCTTTCTTT

D gene: .
J gene: TRBJ2-2
V gene: TRBV6-6
clone size: .
CDR3 protein: CASSYSKRNTGELFF
CDR3 DNA: TGTGCCAGCAGTTACTCGAAGCGGAACACCGGGGAGCTGTTTTTT

D gene: TRBD1
J gene: TRBJ2-7
V gene: TRBV7-2
clone size: .
CDR3 protein: CASSLAGQGRYEQYF
CDR3 DNA: TGTGCCAGCAGCTTAGCCGGACAGGGGAGATACGAGCAGTACTTC

D gene: TRBD1
J gene: TRBJ1-2
V gene: TRBV2
clone size: .
CDR3 protein: CASRLTGTNYGYTF
CDR3 DNA: TGTGCCAGCAGGTTGACAGGGACAAACTATGGCTACACCTTC

D gene: TRBD2
J gene: TRBJ2-3
V gene: TRBV3-1/TRBV3-2
clone size: .
CDR3 protein: CASSLGRGVTDTQYF
CDR3 DNA: TGTGCCAGCAGTCTGGGGCGGGGGGTCACAGATACGCAGTATTTT

D gene: .
J gene: TRBJ1-3
V gene: TRBV10-3
clone size: .
CDR3 protein: CAISEPSSGNTIYF
CDR3 DNA: TGTGCCATCAGTGAGCCGTCCTCTGGAAACACCATATATTTT

D gene: .
J gene: TRBJ2-2
V gene: TRBV7-2
clone size: .
CDR3 protein: CASRLPAGTNTGELFF
CDR3 DNA: TGTGCCAGCAGATTACCGGCAGGGACGAACACCGGGGAGCTGTTTTTT

D gene: TRBD1
J gene: TRBJ1-1
V gene: TRBV2
clone size: few
CDR3 protein: CASSERGQSNTEAFF
CDR3 DNA: TGTGCCAGCAGTGAAAGGGGACAGTCGAACACTGAAGCTTTCTTT

D gene: TRBD1
J gene: TRBJ1-5
V gene: TRBV10-3
clone size: .
CDR3 protein: CAISERTGGNQPQHF
CDR3 DNA: TGTGCCATCAGTGAGCGCACAGGGGGCAATCAGCCCCAGCATTTT

D gene: TRBD1
J gene: TRBJ1-1
V gene: TRBV18
clone size: .
CDR3 protein: CASSPGQGETEAFF
CDR3 DNA: TGTGCCAGCTCACCCGGCCAGGGGGAAACTGAAGCTTTCTTT

D gene: .
J gene: TRBJ2-7
V gene: TRBV3-1/TRBV3-2
clone size: .
CDR3 protein: CASSPWGGGYEQYF
CDR3 DNA: TGTGCCAGCAGCCCCTGGGGAGGGGGCTACGAGCAGTACTTC

D gene: .
J gene: TRBJ1-5
V gene: TRBV12-5
clone size: few
CDR3 protein: CASGLGTFGNQPQHF
CDR3 DNA: TGTGCTAGTGGTTTGGGCACTTTCGGCAATCAGCCCCAGCATTTT